Listed below are T cell receptor beta chains from one sample, sequenced in a study of blood T cells in healthy people across ages. Each CDR3 protein is one row after TCRdb ran MiXCR on the 5' RACE reads. Of hundreds of thousands of distinct CDR3 sequences in the sample, roughly 48% were seen once. Source material: blood. The receptors derive from a man aged 25-40 years in good health. CDR3s include the opening cysteine and the closing phenylalanine or tryptophan. The order of the fields is clone size, V gene, J gene, D gene, CDR3 DNA, CDR3 protein. D genes are given only for firm matches. Clone size, where shown, is once, few, many, or a class for clones that have expanded.

>many|TRBV10-3|TRBJ2-3|TRBD2
TGTGCCATCAGTGAAACTAGCGGGGGGAGAGATACGCAGTATTTT
CAISETSGGRDTQYF
>NA|TRBV20-1|TRBJ1-5|NA
TGCAGTGCTAGGTCGGGGGGCAATCAGCCCCAGCATTTT
CSARSGGNQPQHF
>NA|TRBV4-3|TRBJ2-4|TRBD2
TGCGCCAGCAGCACCCATCTAGCGGAAGAAAACATTCAGTACTTC
CASSTHLAEENIQYF
>NA|TRBV6-5|TRBJ2-3|NA
TGTGCCAGCACCGGAGTAGATACGCAGTATTTT
CASTGVDTQYF
>NA|TRBV27|TRBJ2-1|NA
TGTGCCAGCAGTTTAAGGGGACCGTACAAGGAGCAGTTCTTC
CASSLRGPYKEQFF
>few|TRBV12-3/TRBV12-4|TRBJ2-1|TRBD2
TGTGCCAGCAGTGCCGCGGGCGGGGGATACTACAATGAGCAGTTCTTC
CASSAAGGGYYNEQFF
>many|TRBV6-5|TRBJ2-3|NA
TGTGCGTCACGGTCTAGCACAGATACGCAGTATTTT
CASRSSTDTQYF
>NA|TRBV28|TRBJ2-7|NA
TGTGCCAGCAGGGAACAGGGACCCTACGAGCAGTACTTC
CASREQGPYEQYF
>many|TRBV7-2|TRBJ2-1|TRBD1
TGTGCCAGCAGGGTGGGACAGGGAGTTATACTTAGCTCCTACAATGAGCAGTTCTTC
CASRVGQGVILSSYNEQFF
>NA|TRBV27|TRBJ2-5|NA
TGTGCCAGCAGTTTGCGGTTCGGGGTCGGGGAGACCCAGTACTTC
CASSLRFGVGETQYF
>NA|TRBV10-3|TRBJ2-2|NA
TGTGCCATCAGAGCGAACACCGGGGAGCTGTTTTTT
CAIRANTGELFF
>NA|TRBV7-3|TRBJ2-6|NA
TGTGCCAGCAGCTTATCGGGGGTTTCTGGGGCCAACGTCCTGACTTTC
CASSLSGVSGANVLTF
>few|TRBV4-1|TRBJ2-4|NA
TGCGCCAGCAGCCAAGGGGCAGGGGTACAAAACATTCAGTACTTC
CASSQGAGVQNIQYF
>NA|TRBV20-1|TRBJ2-3|TRBD2
TGCAGTGCTAGAGGAAGCGGGGGGAAGGCCACCACAGATACGCAGTATTTT
CSARGSGGKATTDTQYF
>NA|TRBV10-3|TRBJ1-1|NA
TGTGCCATCAGTGAGGGAGGGAGGAGCACTGAAGCTTTCTTT
CAISEGGRSTEAFF
>NA|TRBV19|TRBJ2-3|TRBD2
TGTGCCAGTAGTCCGAACTCAGCCGGGGGGGATATGCAGTATTTT
CASSPNSAGGDMQYF
>once|TRBV15|TRBJ1-5|NA
TGTGCCACCAGCCTGAGGGGACGCAATCAGCCCCAGCATTTT
CATSLRGRNQPQHF
>NA|TRBV7-9|TRBJ2-3|TRBD2
TGTGCCAGCAGCTCGGGACTACGCCAGGAGACAGATACGCAGTATTTT
CASSSGLRQETDTQYF